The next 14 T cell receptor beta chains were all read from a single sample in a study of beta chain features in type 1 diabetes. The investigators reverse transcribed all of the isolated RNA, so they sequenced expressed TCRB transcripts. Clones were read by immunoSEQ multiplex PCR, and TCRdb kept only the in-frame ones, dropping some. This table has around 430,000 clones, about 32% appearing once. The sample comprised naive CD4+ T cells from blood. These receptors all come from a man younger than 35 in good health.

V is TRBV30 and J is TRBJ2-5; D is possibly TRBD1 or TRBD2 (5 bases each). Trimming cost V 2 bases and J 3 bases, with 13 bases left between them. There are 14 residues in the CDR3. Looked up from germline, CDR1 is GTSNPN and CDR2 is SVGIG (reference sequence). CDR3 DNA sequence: TGTGCCTGGAGTCCCTCACTGGGGGAAGAGACCCAGTACTTC. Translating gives CAWSPSLGEETQYF.

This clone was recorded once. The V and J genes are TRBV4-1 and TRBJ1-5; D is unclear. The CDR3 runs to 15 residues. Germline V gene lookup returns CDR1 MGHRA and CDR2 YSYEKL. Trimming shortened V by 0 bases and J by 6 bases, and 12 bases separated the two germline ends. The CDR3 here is CASSQDMREGQPQHF. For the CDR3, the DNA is TGCGCCAGCAGCCAAGATATGAGGGAAGGTCAGCCCCAGCATTTT.

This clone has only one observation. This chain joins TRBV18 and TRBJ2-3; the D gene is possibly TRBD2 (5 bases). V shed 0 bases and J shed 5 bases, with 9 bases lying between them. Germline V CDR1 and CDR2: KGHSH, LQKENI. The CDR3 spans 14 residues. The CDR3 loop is CASSPPGVRDTQYF. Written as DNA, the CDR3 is TGTGCCAGCTCACCACCGGGAGTGCGAGATACGCAGTATTTT.

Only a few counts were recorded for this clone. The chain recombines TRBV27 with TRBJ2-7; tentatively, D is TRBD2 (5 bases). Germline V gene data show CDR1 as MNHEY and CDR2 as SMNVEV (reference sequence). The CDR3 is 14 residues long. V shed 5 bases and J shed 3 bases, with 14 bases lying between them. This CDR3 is CASSPRTRIYEQYF. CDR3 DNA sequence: TGTGCCAGCAGTCCGAGAACTAGAATCTACGAGCAGTACTTC.

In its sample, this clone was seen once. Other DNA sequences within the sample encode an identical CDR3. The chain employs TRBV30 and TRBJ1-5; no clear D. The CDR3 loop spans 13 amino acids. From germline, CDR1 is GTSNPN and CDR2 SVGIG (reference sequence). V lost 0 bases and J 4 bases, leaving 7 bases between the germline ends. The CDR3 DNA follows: TGTGCCTGGAGTGTAGGCGGGAATCAGCCCCAGCATTTT. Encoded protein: CAWSVGGNQPQHF.

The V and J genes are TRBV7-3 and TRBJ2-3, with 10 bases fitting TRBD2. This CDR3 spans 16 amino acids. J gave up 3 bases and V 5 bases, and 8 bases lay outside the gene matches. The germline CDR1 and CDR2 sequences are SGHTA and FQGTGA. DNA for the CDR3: TGTGCCAGCAGCCCGAACAGCGGGAGGGTGACAGATACGCAGTATTTT. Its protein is CASSPNSGRVTDTQYF.

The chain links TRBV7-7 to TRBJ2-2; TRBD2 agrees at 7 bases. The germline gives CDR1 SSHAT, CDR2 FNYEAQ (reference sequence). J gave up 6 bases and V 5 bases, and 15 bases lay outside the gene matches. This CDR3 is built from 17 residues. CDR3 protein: CASSPPAGESFSGELFF. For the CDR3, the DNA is TGTGCCAGCAGCCCCCCGGCGGGAGAATCTTTCTCCGGGGAGCTGTTTTTT.

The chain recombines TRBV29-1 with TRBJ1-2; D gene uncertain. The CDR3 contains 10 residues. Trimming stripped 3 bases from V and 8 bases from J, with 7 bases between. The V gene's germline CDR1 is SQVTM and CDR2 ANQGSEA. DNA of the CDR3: TGCAGCGTTGACGTAAACGGCTACACCTTC. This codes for CSVDVNGYTF. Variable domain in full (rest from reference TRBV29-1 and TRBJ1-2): SAVISQKPSRDICQRGTSLTIQCQVDSQVTMMFWYRQQPGQSLTLIATANQGSEATYESGFVIDKFPISRPNLTFSTLTVSNMSPEDSSIYLCSVDVNGYTFGSGTRLTVV.

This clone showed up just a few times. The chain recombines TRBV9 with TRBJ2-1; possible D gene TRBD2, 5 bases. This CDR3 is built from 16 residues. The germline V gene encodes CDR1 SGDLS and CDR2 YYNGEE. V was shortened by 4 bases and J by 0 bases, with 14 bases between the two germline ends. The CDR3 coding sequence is TGTGCCAGCAGCCCAATCGGTGGGAGCTCCTACAATGAGCAGTTCTTC. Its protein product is CASSPIGGSSYNEQFF.

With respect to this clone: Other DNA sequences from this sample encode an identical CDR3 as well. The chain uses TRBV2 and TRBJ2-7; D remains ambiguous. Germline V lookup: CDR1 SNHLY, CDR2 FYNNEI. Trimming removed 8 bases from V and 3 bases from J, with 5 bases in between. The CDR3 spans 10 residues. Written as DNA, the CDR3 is TGTGCCAGCGGGCTCTACGAGCAGTACTTC. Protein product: CASGLYEQYF.

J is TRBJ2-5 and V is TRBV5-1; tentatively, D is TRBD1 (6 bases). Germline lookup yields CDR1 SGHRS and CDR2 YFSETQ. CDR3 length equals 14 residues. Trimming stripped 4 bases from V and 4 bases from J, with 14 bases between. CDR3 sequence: CASSVQGSGETQYF. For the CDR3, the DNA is TGCGCCAGCAGCGTACAGGGATCCGGAGAGACCCAGTACTTC.

CDR3 sequence reads: CASRKGVLNLSGNTIYF. CDR3 nucleotide sequence: TGTGCCAGCAGAAAAGGGGTCCTTAATTTATCTGGAAACACCATATATTTT. The chain carries TRBV7-2 and TRBJ1-3, with D perhaps TRBD1 (5 bases). Germline CDR1 reads SGHTA; CDR2 reads FQGNSA. This CDR3 has 17 residues. With 6 bases removed from V and 1 base from J, the gap between germline ends came to 19 bases.

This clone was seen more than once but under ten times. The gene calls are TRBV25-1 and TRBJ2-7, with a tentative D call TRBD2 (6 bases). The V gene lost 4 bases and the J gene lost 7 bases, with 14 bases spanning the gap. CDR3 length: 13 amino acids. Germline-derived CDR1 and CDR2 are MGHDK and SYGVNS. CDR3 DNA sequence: TGTGCCAGCAGTGGCGGGACCCTGGGGGAGCAGTACTTC. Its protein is CASSGGTLGEQYF.

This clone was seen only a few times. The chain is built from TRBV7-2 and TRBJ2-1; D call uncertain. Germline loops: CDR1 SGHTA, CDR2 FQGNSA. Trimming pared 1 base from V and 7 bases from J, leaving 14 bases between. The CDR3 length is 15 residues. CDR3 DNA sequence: TGTGCCAGCAGCTTAGTCCTACCCGGATGGAATGAGCAGTTCTTC. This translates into CASSLVLPGWNEQFF. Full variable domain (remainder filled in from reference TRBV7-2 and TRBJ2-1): GAGVSQSPSNKVTEKGKDVELRCDPISGHTALYWYRQSLGQGLEFLIYFQGNSAPDKSGLPSDRFSAERTGGSVSTLTIQRTQQEDSAVYLCASSLVLPGWNEQFFGPGTRLTVL.